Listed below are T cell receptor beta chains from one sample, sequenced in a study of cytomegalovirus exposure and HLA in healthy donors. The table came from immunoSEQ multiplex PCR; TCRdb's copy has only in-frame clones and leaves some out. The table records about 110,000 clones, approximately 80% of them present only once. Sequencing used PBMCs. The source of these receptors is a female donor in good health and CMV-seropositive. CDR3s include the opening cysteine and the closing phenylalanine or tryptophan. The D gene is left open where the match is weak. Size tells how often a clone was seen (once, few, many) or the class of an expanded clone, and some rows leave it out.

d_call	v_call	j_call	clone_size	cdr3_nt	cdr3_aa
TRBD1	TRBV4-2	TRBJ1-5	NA	TGTGCCAGCAGCCAAGATCAGGGGGCTAATCATCAGCCCCAGCATTTT	CASSQDQGANHQPQHF
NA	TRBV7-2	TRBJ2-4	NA	TGTGCCAGCAGCTTAGAGCTACTAGCCAAAAACATTCAGTACTTC	CASSLELLAKNIQYF
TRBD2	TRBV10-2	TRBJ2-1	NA	TGCGCCAGCCAAGCCCCGGGACTAACATGGGAGCAGTTCTTC	CASQAPGLTWEQFF
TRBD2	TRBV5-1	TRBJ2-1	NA	TGCGCCAGCAGCTTTTGGCGGGGGGGTTTTAATGAGCAGTTCTTC	CASSFWRGGFNEQFF
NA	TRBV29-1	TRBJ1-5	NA	TGCAGCGTGAAACTGGACGGACTTTTTAGCAATCAGCCCCAGCATTTT	CSVKLDGLFSNQPQHF
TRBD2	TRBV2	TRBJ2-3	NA	TGTGCCAGCGCCGAAAACGGGGGGAGCACAGATACGCAGTATTTT	CASAENGGSTDTQYF
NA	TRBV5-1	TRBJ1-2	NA	TGCGCCAGCAGCTTGGGACAGGATAACTATGGCTACACCTTC	CASSLGQDNYGYTF
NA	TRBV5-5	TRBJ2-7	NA	TGTGCCAGCAGCCCTGTACAGGACTCCTACGAGCAGTACTTC	CASSPVQDSYEQYF
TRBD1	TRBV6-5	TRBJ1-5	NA	TGTGCCAGCAGCCCGGACAGGGGAGGCAATCAGCCCCAGCATTTT	CASSPDRGGNQPQHF
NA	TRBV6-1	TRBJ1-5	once	TGTGCCAGCAGTGCTATAGATAGCAATCAGCCCCAGCATTTT	CASSAIDSNQPQHF
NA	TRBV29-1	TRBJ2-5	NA	TGCAGCGTTGACAGGGGAAGTGTGGAGACCCAGTACTTC	CSVDRGSVETQYF
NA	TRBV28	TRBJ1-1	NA	TGTGCCAGCAGTTCTCGTCTAGGCACTGAAGCTTTCTTT	CASSSRLGTEAFF
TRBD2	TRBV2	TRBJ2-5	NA	TGTGCCAGCGAGGGGGGACTAGCGGGCCCCCAAGAGACCCAGTACTTC	CASEGGLAGPQETQYF
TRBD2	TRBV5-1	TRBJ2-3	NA	TGCGCCAGCAGTTCAGCCGGGGGACTAGCGACGGATACGCAGTATTTT	CASSSAGGLATDTQYF